The 30 T cell receptor beta chains below all came from one sample that was sequenced in a study of early T cells in non-severe SARS-CoV-2 infection. Each CDR3 protein gets one entry after TCRdb re-called the 5' RACE reads with MiXCR. The data hold tens of thousands of distinct CDR3 sequences, with approximately 6.2% observed a single time. The specimen was whole blood. These receptors all come from an adult who was a healthcare worker with PCR-confirmed SARS-CoV-2 infection or an uninfected control (not recorded which).

This clonotype was counted ten times or more. The chain couples TRBV29-1 to TRBJ2-1; 7 bases are a match to TRBD1. V shed 5 bases and J 12 bases; nucleotides not matched to a gene: 19. The CDR3 runs to 15 residues. Per germline, CDR1 SQVTM and CDR2 ANQGSEA. CDR3 coding DNA: TGCAGCGTTCGCGAGTCCGGGACAGTGGGGGCGGGGCAGTTCTTC. It codes for CSVRESGTVGAGQFF.

This clonotype showed up many times. This rearrangement joins TRBV20-1 to TRBJ1-1; D is undetermined. Germline-derived CDR1 and CDR2 are DFQATT and SNEGSKA (reference sequence). V was pared by 4 bases and J by 1 base, with 13 bases between. The CDR3 extends over 14 amino acids. CDR3 in DNA: TGCAGTGCTAAAGGTTGGGTCGCGAACACTGAAGCTTTCTTT. Translation gives CSAKGWVANTEAFF.

This clonotype was recorded only once. The chain uses TRBV3-2 and TRBJ2-7; TRBD1, as called in the table, went unchecked against the DNA. TRBV3-2 is reported as a pseudogene. The CDR3 is made up of 11 amino acids. The CDR3 sequence: CASSRQYEQYF. CDR3 nucleotides: TGTGCCAGCAGCCGACAGTACGAGCAGTACTTC.

The chain uses TRBV12-3 or TRBV12-4 and TRBJ2-7, with D tentatively TRBD1 (5 bases). With 6 bases removed from V and 8 bases from J, the gap between germline ends came to 14 bases. The CDR3 has 12 amino acids. The CDR3 DNA follows: TGTGCCAGCAGGAGACCAGACAGCAAGCAGTACTTC. It codes for CASRRPDSKQYF.

V and J are TRBV5-1 and TRBJ1-6, with 10 positions matching TRBD1. CDR3 length: 16 residues. Germline-derived CDR1 and CDR2 are SGHRS and YFSETQ. The V gene end was trimmed by 1 base and the J gene end by 8 bases; junction bases not matched to a gene: 6. CDR3: CASSLLGGQGDSPLHF. CDR3 nucleotides: TGCGCCAGCAGCTTGTTGGGCGGACAGGGGGATTCACCCCTCCACTTT.

This clonotype has more than one count but fewer than ten. This chain uses TRBV6-5 with TRBJ1-1, with TRBD1 matching 9 bases. V gave up 6 bases and J gave up 5 bases; unmatched junction bases: 10. The V gene's germline CDR1 is MNHEY and CDR2 SVGAGI. CDR3 length: 15 amino acids. This CDR3 is CASSQGGQGGTEAFF. CDR3 coding DNA: TGTGCCAGCAGCCAGGGGGGACAGGGCGGTACTGAAGCTTTCTTT.

This clonotype was found many times. The V and J genes are TRBV19 and TRBJ2-7; TRBD1 is a possible D gene (6 bases). This CDR3 comprises 14 residues. CDR1 is LNHDA, CDR2 SQIVND, per germline (reference sequence). The V gene lost 5 bases and the J gene lost 7 bases, with 18 bases spanning the gap. The CDR3 loop is CASSADSVKWEQYF. The DNA for the CDR3 is TGTGCCAGTAGTGCGGACAGCGTTAAGTGGGAGCAGTACTTC. Full variable domain (remainder filled in from reference TRBV19 and TRBJ2-7): DGGITQSPKYLFRKEGQNVTLSCEQNLNHDAMYWYRQDPGQGLRLIYYSQIVNDFQKGDIAEGYSVSREKKESFPLTVTSAQKNPTAFYLCASSADSVKWEQYFGPGTRLTVT.

There are a few counts of this clonotype. The V and J genes are TRBV11-2 and TRBJ2-7; 13 positions agree with TRBD2. Germline V gene lookup returns CDR1 SGHAT and CDR2 FQNNGV. V shed 1 base and J 5 bases; nucleotides not matched to a gene: 2. This CDR3 region has 15 residues. The CDR3, as DNA: TGTGCCAGCAGCTTAGGGACTAGCGGGGGCGACGAGCAGTACTTC. Its protein is CASSLGTSGGDEQYF.

In this sample, this clonotype turned up many times. The chain carries TRBV11-2 and TRBJ2-6; D remains ambiguous. This CDR3 is built from 15 residues. Per the germline V gene, CDR1 is SGHAT and CDR2 is FQNNGV. V was cut by 6 bases and J by 0 bases, with 9 bases left in between. The CDR3 reads CASSRPDSGANVLTF. In nucleotides, the CDR3 is TGTGCCAGCAGTCGTCCAGACTCTGGGGCCAACGTCCTGACTTTC.

This clonotype was counted many times. The V call is TRBV7-9, the J call TRBJ1-2, with D possibly matching TRBD1 (5 bases). The CDR3 length is 13 residues. Looked up from germline, CDR1 is SEHNR and CDR2 is FQNEAQ (reference sequence). The V and J ends lost 2 bases and 6 bases respectively, with 10 bases between them. The CDR3 protein is CASSLMTANGYTF. DNA for the CDR3: TGTGCCAGCAGCTTAATGACAGCAAATGGCTACACCTTC.

This clonotype was recorded at least ten times. This rearrangement joins TRBV3-1 to TRBJ1-5; tentative D call: TRBD1 (5 bases). The germline gives CDR1 LGHDT, CDR2 YNNKEL (reference sequence). Trimming took 5 bases from V and 1 from J, leaving 9 bases between them. The CDR3 consists of 14 residues. The CDR3 protein is CASSRRDSNQPQHF. As DNA, the CDR3 is TGTGCCAGCAGCAGAAGGGACAGCAATCAGCCCCAGCATTTT. Drawing the rest from reference TRBV3-1 and TRBJ1-5, the complete variable domain is DTAVSQTPKYLVTQMGNDKSIKCEQNLGHDTMYWYKQDSKKFLKIMFSYNNKELIINETVPNRFSPKSPDKAHLNLHINSLELGDSAVYFCASSRRDSNQPQHFGDGTRLSIL.

The chain uses TRBV2 and TRBJ1-2; TRBD1 is a possible D gene (5 bases). Germline assignment: CDR1 SNHLY and CDR2 FYNNEI. V shed 7 bases and J shed 0 bases, with 18 bases lying between them. The CDR3 contains 16 residues. The CDR3 DNA reads TGTGCCAGCACCGATATCAGGGTTCATGCTAACTATGGCTACACCTTC. Residues: CASTDIRVHANYGYTF.

This clonotype was detected a few times. This chain links TRBV15 with TRBJ2-7; 7 bases match TRBD1. The CDR3 has 14 amino acids. CDR1 and CDR2 (germline): LNHNV, YYDKDF (reference sequence). Trimming took 4 bases from V and 6 from J; bases not matched to a gene: 9. As DNA, the CDR3 is TGTGCCACCAGCACCCGAGCGACAGGGTCCGAGCAGTACTTC. It encodes CATSTRATGSEQYF. The whole variable domain, filled in from reference TRBV15 and TRBJ2-7, reads DAMVIQNPRYQVTQFGKPVTLSCSQTLNHNVMYWYQQKSSQAPKLLFHYYDKDFNNEADTPDNFQSRRPNTSFCFLDIRSPGLGDTAMYLCATSTRATGSEQYFGPGTRLTVT.

The rearrangement links TRBV7-8 to TRBJ2-1; D might be TRBD1 or TRBD2, each matching 6 bases. The V end was cut by 3 bases, the J end by 4 bases, with 13 bases between. Germline V gene lookup returns CDR1 SGHVS and CDR2 FQNEAQ. CDR3 size: 15 residues. CDR3 in DNA: TGTGCCAGCAGCTTGGCCGGGGGCCGGTACAATGAGCAGTTCTTC. Encoded protein: CASSLAGGRYNEQFF.

This clonotype was counted a few times. At one end the junction does not follow the germline gene, possibly because of a read error. This chain links TRBV7-2 with TRBJ1-1; the D gene is possibly TRBD1 (6 bases). CDR1 is SGHTA and CDR2 is FQGNSA in the germline V gene. The CDR3 loop spans 17 amino acids. The CDR3, as DNA: TGTGCCAGCAGCTTGGGACACTTGCCGCCAACGAACACTGAAGCTTTCTTC. Translation: CASSLGHLPPTNTEAFF.

The chain links TRBV12-3 or TRBV12-4 to TRBJ2-5; the D gene is possibly TRBD2 (5 bases). There are 13 residues in the CDR3. V was cut by 5 bases and J by 5 bases, with 12 bases left in between. The CDR3: CASSPDGVETQYF. CDR3 coding DNA: TGTGCCAGCAGTCCCGACGGGGTGGAGACCCAGTACTTC.

This clonotype was picked up many times. This chain uses TRBV7-9 with TRBJ2-3, with 7 positions matching TRBD1. J lost 7 bases, V lost 5 bases, and 12 bases had no gene match. Germline CDR1 SEHNR, CDR2 FQNEAQ (reference sequence). CDR3 length: 15 amino acids. DNA of the CDR3: TGTGCCAGCAGCCGACAGGGTTTGGTGTCAAATACGCAGTATTTT. Its protein product is CASSRQGLVSNTQYF.

The chain recombines TRBV18 with TRBJ2-4; D possibly uses TRBD1 or TRBD2 (5 bases each). The CDR3 totals 16 residues. V lost 3 bases and J lost 8, with 20 bases in between. The germline gives CDR1 KGHSH, CDR2 LQKENI. CDR3 coding DNA: TGTGCCAGCTCACCTAAGGGACCAACAAAATCCCACATTCAGTACTTC. It specifies CASSPKGPTKSHIQYF.

This clonotype occurred many times. The chain links TRBV9 to TRBJ2-3; no firm D call. V gave up 3 bases and J gave up 2 bases, with 10 bases separating them. The CDR3 covers 14 residues. Germline-derived CDR1 and CDR2 are SGDLS and YYNGEE. CDR3 protein: CASSGRLLTDTQYF. Written as DNA, the CDR3 is TGTGCCAGCAGCGGACGATTGCTCACAGATACGCAGTATTTT.

The chain recombines TRBV7-8 with TRBJ2-5, with D maybe TRBD2 (5 bases). The CDR3 totals 17 residues. Trimming removed 5 bases from V and 2 bases from J, with 21 bases in between. Germline V gives CDR1 SGHVS, CDR2 FQNEAQ. This chain's CDR3 is CASSTRKPTGKQETQYF. CDR3 coding DNA: TGTGCCAGCAGCACTCGGAAGCCCACCGGGAAGCAAGAGACCCAGTACTTC. Full variable domain (rest looked up from reference TRBV7-8 and TRBJ2-5): GAGVSQSPRYKVAKRGQDVALRCDPISGHVSLFWYQQALGQGPEFLTYFQNEAQLDKSGLPSDRFFAERPEGSVSTLKIQRTQQEDSAVYLCASSTRKPTGKQETQYFGPGTRLLVL.

J is TRBJ2-1 and V is TRBV11-2, with a weak D call TRBD2 (6 bases). V was shortened by 0 bases and J by 0 bases, with 15 bases between the two germline ends. The CDR3 runs 18 residues. CDR1 SGHAT and CDR2 FQNNGV come from the germline V gene. CDR3 sequence (DNA): TGTGCCAGCAGCTTAGATCAAACGGGGAGGTCCTCCTACAATGAGCAGTTCTTC. Translating it yields CASSLDQTGRSSYNEQFF.

V usage is TRBV13 and J usage is TRBJ2-7; TRBD1 matches 7 bases. Germline CDR1 reads PRHDT; CDR2 reads FYEKMQ (reference sequence). The length of the CDR3 is 16 residues. Trimming cost V 3 bases and J 6 bases; bases outside gene matches: 14. The CDR3, as DNA: TGTGCCAGCAGCTTCTATGACGTGCACAGGGGATCCGAGCAGTACTTC. As protein: CASSFYDVHRGSEQYF.

This clonotype was observed a handful of times. V usage is TRBV29-1 and J usage is TRBJ1-6; 10 bases align to TRBD1. Losses at the gene ends were 6 bases for V and 8 bases for J; bases not matched to a gene: 4. Germline CDR1 SQVTM, CDR2 ANQGSEA. This CDR3 spans 13 amino acids. This CDR3 reads CSVADRGDSPLHF. The CDR3 DNA follows: TGCAGCGTCGCGGACAGGGGGGATTCACCCCTCCACTTT.

This clonotype was counted ten times or more. This chain connects TRBV19 to TRBJ2-7; no clear D. The CDR3 sequence is 15 residues long. Trimming removed 3 bases from V and 2 bases from J, with 14 bases in between. The germline V gene has CDR1 LNHDA and CDR2 SQIVND (reference sequence). The CDR3 DNA follows: TGTGCCAGTAGTATTGGAGCAGCGTCGACCTACGAGCAGTACTTC. As protein: CASSIGAASTYEQYF.

This clonotype was observed many times. This sequence joins TRBV18 and TRBJ2-1, with D maybe TRBD2 (6 bases). CDR3 length: 14 residues. Trimming took off 5 bases at V and 7 bases at J, with 15 bases between the two ends. The V gene's germline CDR1 is KGHSH and CDR2 LQKENI. The CDR3 region is CASSSRDWWNEQFF. CDR3 nucleotides: TGTGCCAGCTCATCACGGGACTGGTGGAATGAGCAGTTCTTC.

This clonotype was detected ten times or more. The chain has TRBV6-2 or TRBV6-3 and TRBJ2-7; 7 bases match TRBD1. The CDR3 sequence is 16 residues long. In germline, CDR1 is MNHEY, CDR2 SVGEGT. The junction had 14 bases not matched to a gene; V was cut back by 6 bases and J by 3 bases. CDR3: CASSPWSGQRYYEQYF. The CDR3 bases are TGTGCCAGCAGCCCATGGTCGGGACAGCGATACTACGAGCAGTACTTC.

Ten or more counts support this clonotype. The CDR3 nucleotides are TGTGCCAGCAGCCCGGCCGGGACATTAAGTCAGCCCCAGCATTTT. Its translation: CASSPAGTLSQPQHF. The V gene is TRBV11-2, the J gene TRBJ1-5, with D possibly TRBD1 on 6 matching bases. Trimming cost V 5 bases and J 6 bases, with 17 bases left between them. The CDR3 spans 15 residues. Germline values: CDR1 SGHAT, CDR2 FQNNGV.

This clonotype was observed many times. The chain has TRBV11-2 and TRBJ1-2, with D possibly TRBD1 on 5 matching bases. Trimming pared 3 bases from V and 8 bases from J, leaving 22 bases between. The CDR3 is 16 residues long. Germline values: CDR1 SGHAT, CDR2 FQNNGV. Here the CDR3 DNA reads TGTGCCAGCAGCTTCGAATCTCCCAGGGCAGCTTTAGGCTACACCTTC. Encoded protein: CASSFESPRAALGYTF. The full variable domain, with the rest looked up from reference TRBV11-2 and TRBJ1-2, is EAGVAQSPRYKIIEKRQSVAFWCNPISGHATLYWYQQILGQGPKLLIQFQNNGVVDDSQLPKDRFSAERLKGVDSTLKIQPAKLEDSAVYLCASSFESPRAALGYTFGSGTRLTVV.

There are a few counts of this clonotype. The gene calls are TRBV11-3 and TRBJ2-3, with D tentatively TRBD2 (5 bases). Germline CDR1 reads SGHNT; CDR2 reads YENEEA. The CDR3 covers 11 residues. Trimming took off 4 bases at V and 8 bases at J, with 7 bases between the two ends. The DNA of the CDR3 is TGTGCCAGCAGCTCCGGGGTTACGCAGTATTTT. It encodes CASSSGVTQYF.

In this sample, this clonotype turned up many times. The gene calls are TRBV12-3 or TRBV12-4 and TRBJ1-1; 8 bases agree with TRBD1. After removal of 5 bases from V and 5 bases from J, the junction contained 4 bases not matched to a gene. The CDR3 sequence is 13 residues long. CDR3 nucleotides: TGTGCCAGCAGTGCGACAGGGGTAACTGAAGCTTTCTTT. Translation: CASSATGVTEAFF.